Sequencing of this TCR beta chain was carried out in a study of blood T cell repertoires in COVID-19. Data came from immunoSEQ multiplex PCR; TCRdb stores just in-frame clones and leaves some out. This table has more than 150,000 clones, about 85% appearing once. The sequence came from a woman in her seventies with acute or convalescent COVID-19. The sequenced material came from peripheral blood.

The CDR3 DNA is TGCGCCTCACAAGGGGGAAGCACAGATACGCAGTATTTT. Its protein is CASQGGSTDTQYF. This rearrangement joins TRBV10-1 to TRBJ2-3; weak D call: TRBD1 (6 bases). CDR1 and CDR2 (germline): WNHNN, SYGVQD (reference sequence). The V gene lost 11 bases and the J gene lost 0 bases, with 12 bases spanning the gap. CDR3 length: 13 residues.